This TCR beta chain was sequenced in a study of ipilimumab plus nivolumab after autologous stem cell transplantation. Turning to the study itself: Myeloma patients were high-risk transplant-naive or relapsed within 3 years of first autologous transplant. Study-wide findings and caveats: TCR repertoire, Treg phenotype and gut microbiota reportedly support more study of this approach.

Repertoires were generated with immunoSEQ multiplex PCR, while TCRdb's copy carries only in-frame clones and drops some. The sample shows about 10,000 clones, about two thirds of them seen only once. This clone is labeled as medium-sized. Its antigen is unknown. Patients got ipilimumab 1 mg/kg beginning 14 to 28 days post-transplant. Dosing: nivolumab 3 mg/kg IV, weeks 1, 4, 7, 10, then every two weeks to week 26. This CDR3 has 15 residues. Germline lookup yields CDR1 SGHRS and CDR2 YFSETQ. Trimming removed 0 bases from V and 3 bases from J, with 12 bases in between. The sample was PBMCs, taken in a trial of ipilimumab plus nivolumab as post-transplant consolidation. The genes are TRBV5-1 and TRBJ1-1; tentative D call: TRBD1 (5 bases). This TCR was recovered from a female donor with multiple myeloma. CDR3 sequence reads: CASSLEGRDDTEAFF. The CDR3 nucleotides read TGCGCCAGCAGCTTGGAGGGCAGGGATGACACTGAAGCTTTCTTT.